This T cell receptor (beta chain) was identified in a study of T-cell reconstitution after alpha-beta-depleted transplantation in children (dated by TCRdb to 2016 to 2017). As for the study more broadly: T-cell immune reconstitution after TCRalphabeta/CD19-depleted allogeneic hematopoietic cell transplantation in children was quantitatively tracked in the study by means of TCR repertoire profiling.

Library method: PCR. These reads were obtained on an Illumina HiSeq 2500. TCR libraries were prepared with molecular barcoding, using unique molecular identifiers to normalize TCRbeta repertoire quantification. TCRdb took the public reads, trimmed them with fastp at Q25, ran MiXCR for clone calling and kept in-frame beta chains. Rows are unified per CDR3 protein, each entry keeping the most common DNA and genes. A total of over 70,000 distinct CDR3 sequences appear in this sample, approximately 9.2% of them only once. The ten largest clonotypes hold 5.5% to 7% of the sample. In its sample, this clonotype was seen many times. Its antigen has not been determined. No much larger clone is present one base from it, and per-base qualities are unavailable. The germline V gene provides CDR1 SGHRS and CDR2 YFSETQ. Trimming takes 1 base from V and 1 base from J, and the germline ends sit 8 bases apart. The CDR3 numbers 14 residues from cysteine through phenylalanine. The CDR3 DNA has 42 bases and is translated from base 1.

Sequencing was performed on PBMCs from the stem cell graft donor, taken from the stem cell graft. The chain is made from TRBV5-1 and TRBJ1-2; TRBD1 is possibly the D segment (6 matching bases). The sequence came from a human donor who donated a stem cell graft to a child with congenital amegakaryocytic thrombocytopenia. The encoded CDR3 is CASSLTGINYGYTF. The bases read TGCGCCAGCAGCTTGACAGGGATTAACTATGGCTACACCTTC.